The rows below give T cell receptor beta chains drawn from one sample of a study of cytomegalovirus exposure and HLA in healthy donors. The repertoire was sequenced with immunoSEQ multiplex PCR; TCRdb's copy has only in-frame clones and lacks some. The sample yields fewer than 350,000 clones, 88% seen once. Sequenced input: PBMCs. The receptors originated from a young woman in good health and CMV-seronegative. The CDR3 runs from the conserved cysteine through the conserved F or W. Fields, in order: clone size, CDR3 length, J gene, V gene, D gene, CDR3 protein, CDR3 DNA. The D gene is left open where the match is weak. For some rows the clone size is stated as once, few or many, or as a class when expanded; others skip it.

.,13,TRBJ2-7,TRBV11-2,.,CASSFVTQGEQYF,TGTGCCAGCAGCTTCGTCACCCAGGGCGAGCAGTACTTC
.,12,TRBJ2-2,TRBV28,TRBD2,CASRRGTGELFF,TGTGCCAGCAGGCGGGGGACCGGGGAGCTGTTTTTT
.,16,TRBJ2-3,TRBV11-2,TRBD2,CASSPGGTGGPSSQYF,TGTGCCAGCAGCCCCGGGGGAACGGGAGGGCCTAGTTCGCAGTATTTT
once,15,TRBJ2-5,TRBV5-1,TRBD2,CASSVRGGGGETQYF,TGCGCCAGCAGCGTCCGCGGGGGGGGAGGAGAGACCCAGTACTTC
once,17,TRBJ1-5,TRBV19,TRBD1,CASSPTWDRGSNQPQHF,TGTGCCAGTAGTCCAACCTGGGACAGGGGGAGCAATCAGCCCCAGCATTTT
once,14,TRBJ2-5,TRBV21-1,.,CASVQDRGLETQYF,TGTGCCAGCGTCCAGGACAGGGGGCTAGAGACCCAGTACTTC
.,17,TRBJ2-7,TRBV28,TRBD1,CASSGTGQGANTYEQYF,TGTGCCAGCAGCGGAACGGGACAGGGGGCCAATACTTACGAGCAGTACTTC
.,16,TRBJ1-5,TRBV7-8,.,CASSFGWRLSNQPQHF,TGTGCCAGCAGCTTCGGTTGGAGATTGAGCAATCAGCCCCAGCATTTT
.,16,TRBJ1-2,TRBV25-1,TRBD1,CASSGLGQGRIYGYTF,TGTGCCAGCAGTGGGTTGGGACAGGGTAGAATCTATGGCTACACCTTC
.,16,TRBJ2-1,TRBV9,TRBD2,CASSVKAGVRSNEQFF,TGTGCCAGCAGCGTAAAAGCGGGAGTCCGGTCCAATGAGCAGTTCTTC
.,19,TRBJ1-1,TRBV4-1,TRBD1,CASSQDGLGTGVLITEAFF,TGCGCCAGCAGCCAAGATGGGCTTGGAACAGGGGTTTTGATAACTGAAGCTTTCTTT
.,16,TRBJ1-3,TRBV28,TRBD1,CASRQKGQGSGNTIYF,TGTGCCAGCAGGCAAAAGGGACAGGGCTCTGGAAACACCATATATTTT
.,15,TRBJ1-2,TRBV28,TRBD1,CASSEGQGAVYGYTF,TGTGCCAGCAGTGAGGGACAGGGGGCGGTCTATGGCTACACCTTC
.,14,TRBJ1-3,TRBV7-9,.,CASSPLVSGNTIYF,TGTGCCAGCAGCCCACTAGTATCTGGAAACACCATATATTTT
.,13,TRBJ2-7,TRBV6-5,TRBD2,CASSPRGDYEQYF,TGTGCCAGCAGTCCTCGGGGGGACTACGAGCAGTACTTC
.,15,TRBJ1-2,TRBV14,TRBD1,CASSQGAGGGYGYTF,TGTGCCAGCAGCCAAGGGGCAGGGGGTGGCTATGGCTACACCTTC
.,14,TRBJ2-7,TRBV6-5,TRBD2,CASSLTSGTYEQYF,TGTGCCAGCAGCCTGACTAGCGGGACCTACGAGCAGTACTTC
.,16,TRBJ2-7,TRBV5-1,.,CASSGRDSRTGGEQYF,TGCGCCAGCAGCGGAAGGGACAGTCGGACCGGAGGGGAGCAGTACTTC
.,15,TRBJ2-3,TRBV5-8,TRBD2,CASSLTSGSADTQYF,TGTGCCAGCAGCCTAACTAGCGGGAGCGCAGATACGCAGTATTTT
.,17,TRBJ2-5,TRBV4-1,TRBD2,CASSQDALAGVGETQYF,TGCGCCAGCAGCCAAGATGCACTAGCGGGAGTTGGGGAGACCCAGTACTTC
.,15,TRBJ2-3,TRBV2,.,CASSEQGRGTDTQYF,TGTGCCAGCAGTGAACAAGGGCGGGGCACAGATACGCAGTATTTT
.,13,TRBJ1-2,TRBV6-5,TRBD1,CASSMDRGGGYTF,TGTGCCAGCAGCATGGACAGGGGGGGAGGCTACACCTTC
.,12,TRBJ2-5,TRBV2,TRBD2,CASAGLEETQYF,TGTGCCAGCGCGGGACTAGAAGAGACCCAGTACTTC
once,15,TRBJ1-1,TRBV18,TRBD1,CASSPGTGGNTEAFF,TGTGCCAGCTCACCAGGGACAGGGGGGAACACTGAAGCTTTCTTT
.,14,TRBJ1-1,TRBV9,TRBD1,CASSPTGGYTEAFF,TGTGCCAGCAGCCCGACAGGGGGGTACACTGAAGCTTTCTTT
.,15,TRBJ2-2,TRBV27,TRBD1,CASSPGTANTGELFF,TGTGCCAGCAGTCCGGGGACAGCGAACACCGGGGAGCTGTTTTTT
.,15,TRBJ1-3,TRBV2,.,CASSERVNPGNTIYF,TGTGCCAGCAGTGAGCGAGTCAACCCTGGAAACACCATATATTTT
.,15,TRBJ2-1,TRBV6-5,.,CASSYIGGVRNEQFF,TGTGCCAGCAGTTACATAGGGGGTGTTCGCAATGAGCAGTTCTTC
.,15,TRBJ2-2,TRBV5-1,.,CASSPAGQPTGELFF,TGCGCCAGCAGCCCTGCGGGCCAACCCACCGGGGAGCTGTTTTTT
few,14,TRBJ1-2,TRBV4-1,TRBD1,CASSQGGANYGYTF,TGCGCCAGCAGTCAGGGGGGAGCTAACTATGGCTACACCTTC
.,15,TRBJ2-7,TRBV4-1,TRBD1,CASSQGAGTGYEQYF,TGCGCCAGCAGCCAAGGGGCCGGGACAGGGTACGAGCAGTACTTC
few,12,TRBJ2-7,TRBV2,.,CASGAVLYEQYF,TGTGCCAGTGGGGCCGTCCTCTACGAGCAGTACTTC
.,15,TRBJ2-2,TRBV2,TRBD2,CASKREGLGTGELFF,TGTGCCAGCAAGCGGGAGGGCCTTGGGACCGGGGAGCTGTTTTTT
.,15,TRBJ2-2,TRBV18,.,CASSPSDYLTGELFF,TGTGCCAGCTCACCCTCTGACTATCTCACCGGGGAGCTGTTTTTT
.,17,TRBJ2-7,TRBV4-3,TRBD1,CASSLSSSGTVPYEQYF,TGCGCCAGCAGCCTCTCTTCGTCCGGGACAGTCCCCTACGAGCAGTACTTC
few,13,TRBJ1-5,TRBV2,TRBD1,CAGRDRLNQPQHF,TGTGCCGGCCGGGACAGGCTCAATCAGCCCCAGCATTTT
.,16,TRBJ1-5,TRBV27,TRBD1,CASSPTTGGSNQPQHF,TGTGCCAGCAGCCCTACGACAGGGGGGAGCAATCAGCCCCAGCATTTT
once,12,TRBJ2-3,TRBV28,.,CASGQWSDTQYF,TGTGCCAGTGGCCAGTGGTCTGATACGCAGTATTTT
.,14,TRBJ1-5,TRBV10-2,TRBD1,CASSNRGVGQPQHF,TGCGCCAGCAGCAACAGGGGTGTAGGGCAGCCCCAGCATTTT
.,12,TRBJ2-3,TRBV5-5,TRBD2,CASLTSWDTQYF,TGTGCCAGCTTGACTAGCTGGGATACGCAGTATTTT
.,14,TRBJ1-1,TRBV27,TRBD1,CASSLTTGAPEAFF,TGTGCCAGCAGTTTGACCACAGGGGCCCCTGAAGCTTTCTTT
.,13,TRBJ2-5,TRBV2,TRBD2,CASWLAGEETQYF,TGTGCCAGCTGGCTAGCGGGAGAAGAGACCCAGTACTTC
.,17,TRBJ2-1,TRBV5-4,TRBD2,CASSDSGLAGGRNEQFF,TGTGCCAGCAGCGACTCGGGACTAGCGGGAGGGAGGAATGAGCAGTTCTTC
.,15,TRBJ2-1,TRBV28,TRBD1,CASRGGQGARNEQFF,TGTGCCAGCAGGGGGGGACAGGGGGCGAGGAATGAGCAGTTCTTC
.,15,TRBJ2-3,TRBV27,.,CASSRRGSSTDTQYF,TGTGCCAGCAGCCGCCGGGGTTCTAGCACAGATACGCAGTATTTT
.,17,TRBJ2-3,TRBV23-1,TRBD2,CASSQPLAGDTLDTQYF,TGCGCCAGCAGTCAACCGCTAGCGGGAGATACGCTGGATACGCAGTATTTT
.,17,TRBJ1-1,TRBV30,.,CAWSVGDTAFSDTEAFF,TGTGCCTGGAGTGTCGGGGACACGGCATTTAGTGACACTGAAGCTTTCTTT
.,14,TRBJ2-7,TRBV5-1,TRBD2,CASSLLADTYEQYF,TGCGCCAGCAGCTTACTAGCGGATACCTACGAGCAGTACTTC
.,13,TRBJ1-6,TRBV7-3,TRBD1,CARATGGKSPLHF,TGTGCCAGGGCGACAGGGGGAAAGTCACCCCTCCACTTT
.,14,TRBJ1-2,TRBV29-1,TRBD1,CSVDSQGAGYGYTF,TGCAGCGTTGATAGCCAGGGGGCCGGCTATGGCTACACCTTC
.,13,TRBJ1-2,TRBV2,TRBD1,CASSRDRTYGYTF,TGTGCCAGCAGCCGGGACAGGACTTATGGCTACACCTTC
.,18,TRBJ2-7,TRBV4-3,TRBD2,CASSQAWGLAGRPYEQYF,TGCGCCAGCAGCCAAGCGTGGGGACTAGCGGGCCGACCCTACGAGCAGTACTTC
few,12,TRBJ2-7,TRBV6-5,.,CASRTASYEQYF,TGTGCCAGTAGGACAGCTTCCTACGAGCAGTACTTC
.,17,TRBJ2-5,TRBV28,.,CASIAYLAPPERETQYF,TGTGCCAGCATTGCCTACCTAGCGCCCCCCGAGAGGGAGACCCAGTACTTC
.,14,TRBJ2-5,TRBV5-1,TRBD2,CASSFELAGETQYF,TGCGCCAGCAGCTTTGAACTAGCGGGAGAGACCCAGTACTTC
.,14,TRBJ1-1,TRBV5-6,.,CASSLDKRGTEAFF,TGTGCCAGCAGCTTGGATAAAAGGGGCACTGAAGCTTTCTTT
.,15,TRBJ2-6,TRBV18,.,CASSPQDSGANVLTF,TGTGCCAGCTCACCCCAGGATTCTGGGGCCAACGTCCTGACTTTC